The clone carrying this T cell receptor (beta chain) appeared a few times. Its antigen is not identified. The total RNA that was extracted per sample amounted to at least 5.5 micrograms. The data originate from a study of blood T cells in healthy people across ages. Study results and caveats: Across the age range, TCR beta diversity per million T cells fell in a roughly linear way. In these data, TCR beta diversity tracked strongly with naive T cell percentage.

The V and J ends lost 6 bases and 4 bases respectively, with 16 bases between them. The CDR3 has 15 residues. In germline, CDR1 is MNHEY, CDR2 SVGEGT. Combining a sample-barcoded 5' primer with a J-beta primer mix, a second PCR ran for about 7 to 11 cycles. TCRdb called the 5' RACE reads again in MiXCR, with one record for every CDR3 protein. The sample contains 1.5 million to 2 million distinct CDR3 sequences, roughly 32% of which appear only once. This sequence joins TRBV6-2 or TRBV6-3 and TRBJ1-5, with D perhaps matching TRBD1 (6 bases). The source material was blood. The TCR sequence derives from a young woman in good health. As DNA, the CDR3 is TGTGCCAGCAGCCCAGGAGGGGGGGTTAATCAGCCCCAGCATTTT. Encoded protein: CASSPGGGVNQPQHF.